This T cell receptor beta chain was found in a study of T cells in women clearing cervical HPV infection. HPV was found by MY09/MY11 PCR and dot-blot genotyping. CDR1 and CDR2 from the germline V gene are MDHEN and SYDVKM. This CDR3 has 14 residues. Whole-study findings and limits: TRBV6-7 abundance was lower in cases than controls (around 0.1% versus 0.15%).

Regarding this clone: Its antigen is unknown. The sequence runs out 3 residues before the end of the CDR3; the remainder is reconstructed from the germline J gene.

Clones were sequenced by immunoSEQ multiplex PCR, and TCRdb holds only the in-frame ones, with some missing. This table lists about 39,000 clones. V is TRBV28 and J is TRBJ2-3; a weak D match, TRBD1 (6 bases). The sequencing input was blood buffy coat. The sequence was collected from a woman between 18 and 70 years old with a cervical HPV16 infection that either progressed to CIN3+ or cleared (not recorded which). The covered CDR3 bases are TGTGCCAGCAGCCTTGGGACACACAATCAGCCG. Protein product: CASSLGTHNQP. From start to end, the CDR3 is CASSLGTHNQPQYF.